This T cell receptor beta chain comes out of a study of T cell responses to AZD1222 COVID-19 vaccine. The V and J ends lost 5 bases and 2 bases, in that order; junction bases with no gene match: 11. CDR3 size: 16 residues. Germline V gives CDR1 SGHTA, CDR2 FQGNSA. As regards this clone: Antigen specificity is unknown.

Using immunoSEQ multiplex PCR, the repertoire was profiled, and TCRdb retains in-frame clones only, with some absent. The sample yields roughly 150,000 clones, 75% to 90% seen once. Study-level points and caveats: Donors were chiefly white British, with a greater number of females, and clonal diversity was perhaps underestimated.

Specimen: peripheral blood, collected after recovery from COVID-19. The J gene is TRBJ1-2, the V gene TRBV7-2; TRBD1 matches at 7 bases. The sequence was obtained from an adult who had recovered from COVID-19. CDR3 sequence reads: CASSVGPGQMNYGYTF. In DNA, the CDR3 is TGTGCCAGCAGCGTAGGCCCGGGACAGATGAACTATGGCTACACCTTC.